This entry lists 18 T cell receptor beta chains sequenced from one sample in a study of cytomegalovirus exposure and HLA in healthy donors. 60 Vbeta and 13 Jbeta primers were used in PCR. The method was immunoSEQ multiplex PCR; TCRdb's version includes in-frame clones alone and lacks a portion of them. The sample carries 130,000 or so clones, over 70% recorded once. Sequences were obtained from PBMCs. The receptors here all came from a woman between 18 and 29 years old in good health and CMV-seronegative.

The genes are TRBV6-6 and TRBJ2-7, with D perhaps matching TRBD1 (7 bases). CDR3 size: 13 residues. Trimming took off 8 bases at V and 5 bases at J, with 16 bases between the two ends. Looked up from germline, CDR1 is MNHNY and CDR2 is SVGAGI (reference sequence). CDR3 loop: CASGLGGGNEQYF. Written as DNA, the CDR3 is TGTGCCAGCGGGTTAGGGGGCGGGAACGAGCAGTACTTC.

The chain recombines TRBV5-4 with TRBJ2-5, with 12 bases fitting TRBD2. The CDR3 length is 17 residues. Germline-derived CDR1 and CDR2 are SGHNT and YYREEE (reference sequence). The junction had 7 bases not matched to a gene; V was cut back by 0 bases and J by 4 bases. The CDR3: CASSLGLAGVRGETQYF. The CDR3, as DNA: TGTGCCAGCAGCTTGGGACTAGCGGGAGTGCGTGGAGAGACCCAGTACTTC.

The chain carries TRBV6-5 and TRBJ1-1; TRBD1 aligns across 7 bases. The CDR3 runs to 13 residues. Germline V gives CDR1 MNHEY, CDR2 SVGAGI. V trimming: 6 bases; J trimming: 4 bases; junction bases outside the gene matches: 5. The CDR3 spells CASRDRVPTEAFF. The CDR3 DNA is TGTGCCAGCAGAGACAGGGTTCCCACTGAAGCTTTCTTT.

The chain is built from TRBV6-5 and TRBJ2-1, with D unresolved. V was pared by 2 bases and J by 0 bases, with 8 bases between. CDR3 size: 15 residues. Germline CDR1 and CDR2: MNHEY and SVGAGI. The CDR3 bases are TGTGCCAGCAGTTACGATTCGAGCTCCTACAATGAGCAGTTCTTC. This encodes CASSYDSSSYNEQFF.

This chain joins TRBV2 and TRBJ2-7, with 9 bases fitting TRBD2. V gave up 6 bases and J gave up 4 bases; unmatched junction bases: 1. The germline gives CDR1 SNHLY, CDR2 FYNNEI. The CDR3 is made up of 12 amino acids. The CDR3 sequence is CASRTSGYEQYF. CDR3 sequence (DNA): TGTGCCAGCAGGACTAGCGGATACGAGCAGTACTTC.

The genes are TRBV18 and TRBJ2-7; 11 bases fit TRBD1. Germline CDR1 and CDR2: KGHSH and LQKENI. This CDR3 has 13 amino acids. The V and J ends lost 8 bases and 6 bases, in that order; junction bases with no gene match: 6. The CDR3 spells CASATGTGGEQYF. CDR3 DNA sequence: TGTGCCAGCGCAACCGGGACAGGGGGCGAGCAGTACTTC.

The J gene is TRBJ2-1, the V gene TRBV6-1, with a weak D call TRBD2 (5 bases). The V gene lost 4 bases and the J gene lost 8 bases, with 9 bases spanning the gap. The germline V gene has CDR1 MNHNS and CDR2 SASEGT. CDR3 size: 12 residues. CDR3 sequence: CASSVERDEQFF. The CDR3 DNA is TGTGCCAGCAGTGTAGAGAGGGATGAGCAGTTCTTC.

The chain recombines TRBV10-2 with TRBJ2-7; D might be TRBD2 (6 bases). The V end lost 6 bases, the J end lost 4 bases, and 19 bases lay between the germline ends. Germline CDR1 is WSHSY and CDR2 is SAAADI. The CDR3 sequence is 15 residues long. The CDR3 coding sequence is TGCGCCAGCAGGGGTACGGGGGAGGAGTCGTACGAGCAGTACTTC. The encoded protein is CASRGTGEESYEQYF.

This chain joins TRBV5-1 and TRBJ2-1; 7 positions agree with TRBD2. The V gene's germline CDR1 is SGHRS and CDR2 YFSETQ. This CDR3 is 19 amino acids long. The V segment lost 3 bases and the J segment 0 bases; nucleotides outside the gene matches: 15. The CDR3 nucleotides read TGCGCCAGCAGCTCCCTGACTCGGAGCGGGGCCAGCTCCTACAATGAGCAGTTCTTC. Residues: CASSSLTRSGASSYNEQFF.

This clone was seen just once. The gene calls are TRBV5-1 and TRBJ2-7, with TRBD1 matching 7 bases. The CDR3 has 15 residues. V trimming: 4 bases; J trimming: 4 bases; junction bases outside the gene matches: 11. Germline V CDR1 and CDR2: SGHRS, YFSETQ. CDR3 sequence reads: CASSADRSVVYEQYF. The CDR3 nucleotides read TGCGCCAGCAGCGCGGACAGGTCCGTGGTTTACGAGCAGTACTTC.

The CDR3 nucleotides read TGTGCCAGCAGCTTGGTGGCTAGCGGGAGTTACCTTAAAGCCTACGAGCAGTACTTC. Translation gives CASSLVASGSYLKAYEQYF. The rearrangement uses TRBV5-6 and TRBJ2-5, with TRBD2 identical over 10 bases. Judging by the DNA end, TRBJ2-7 fits better; the J call may be wrong. This CDR3 comprises 19 residues. Looked up from germline, CDR1 is SGHDT and CDR2 is YYEEEE.

The CDR3: CASSVGLNEQFF. CDR3 sequence (DNA): TGTGCCAGCAGCGTGGGACTCAATGAGCAGTTCTTC. The rearrangement joins TRBV7-2 to TRBJ2-1; the D gene is possibly TRBD2 (6 bases). This CDR3 comprises 12 residues. The germline CDR1 and CDR2 sequences are SGHTA and FQGNSA. V was clipped by 5 bases and J by 6 bases, with 8 bases between them.

The chain couples TRBV6-5 to TRBJ2-3; 11 bases are shared with TRBD2. The CDR3 consists of 15 residues. Trimming cost V 4 bases and J 3 bases; bases outside gene matches: 3. The germline gives CDR1 MNHEY, CDR2 SVGAGI. CDR3 loop: CASSLLAGETDTQYF. CDR3 DNA: TGTGCCAGCAGTTTACTAGCGGGAGAAACAGATACGCAGTATTTT.

V and J are TRBV30 and TRBJ2-7; D possibly corresponds to TRBD1 (5 bases). Germline V lookup: CDR1 GTSNPN, CDR2 SVGIG (reference sequence). CDR3 length: 11 amino acids. Trimming took 4 bases from V and 5 from J, leaving 9 bases between them. CDR3 region: CAWTGSHEQYF. The CDR3 region has the DNA TGTGCCTGGACAGGGTCCCACGAGCAGTACTTC. Full variable domain (rest looked up from reference TRBV30 and TRBJ2-7): SQTIHQWPATLVQPVGSPLSLECTVEGTSNPNLYWYRQAAGRGLQLLFYSVGIGQISSEVPQNLSASRPQDRQFILSSKKLLLSDSGFYLCAWTGSHEQYFGPGTRLTVT.

The V gene is TRBV7-2, the J gene TRBJ2-7; the match to TRBD1 covers 7 bases. Germline lookup yields CDR1 SGHTA and CDR2 FQGNSA. The CDR3 consists of 15 residues. V lost 1 base, J lost 3 bases, and 6 bases stayed unmatched. CDR3: CASSLDAGTVYEQYF. The CDR3 coding sequence is TGTGCCAGCAGCTTAGACGCCGGGACAGTCTACGAGCAGTACTTC.

This chain links TRBV7-2 with TRBJ2-7; D unresolved. Trimming cost V 6 bases and J 0 bases, with 12 bases left between them. Germline lookup yields CDR1 SGHTA and CDR2 FQGNSA. The CDR3 totals 14 residues. The CDR3 DNA sequence: TGTGCCAGCAGTTCCGATCAGTCCTCCTACGAGCAGTACTTC. This translates into CASSSDQSSYEQYF.

The chain uses TRBV7-9 and TRBJ2-2; 8 bases agree with TRBD1. The CDR3 sequence is 16 residues long. J lost 7 bases, V lost 3 bases, and 10 bases had no gene match. Germline lookup yields CDR1 SEHNR and CDR2 FQNEAQ (reference sequence). The CDR3 nucleotides are TGTGCCAGCAGCTTGGCAGGGGGCCCTGGAGTCGGGGAGCTGTTTTTT. Encoded protein: CASSLAGGPGVGELFF.

The chain has TRBV12-5 and TRBJ1-1, with 7 bases that match TRBD1. The V gene's germline CDR1 is LGHNT and CDR2 FRNRAP. J gave up 0 bases and V 5 bases, and 6 bases lay outside the gene matches. The CDR3 has 15 amino acids. In DNA form, the CDR3 reads TGTGCTAGTGGTACAGGGGCCCCGTTGAACACTGAAGCTTTCTTT. Translating gives CASGTGAPLNTEAFF.